The source of this TCR beta chain is a study of blood T cell repertoires in COVID-19. Study in general: Acute and convalescent COVID-19 specimens originated in the United States, Italy and Spain. T cells, B-cell-depleted T cells, or PBMCs supplied cDNA or gDNA.

Germline CDR1 SGHNT, CDR2 YYREEE (reference sequence). The CDR3 consists of 12 residues. Trimming shortened V by 1 base and J by 3 bases, and 4 bases separated the two germline ends. Data came from immunoSEQ multiplex PCR; TCRdb stores just in-frame clones and leaves some out. The profile shows 55,000 to 65,000 clones, approximately 80% of them singletons. Sequences were obtained from peripheral blood. The rearrangement links TRBV5-4 to TRBJ1-1, with D unresolved. The receptor comes from a man aged 25-45 years with COVID-19, enrolled during active disease. CDR3 loop: CASSLLDTEAFF. CDR3 DNA sequence: TGTGCCAGCAGCTTGTTAGACACTGAAGCTTTCTTT.